The T cell receptor beta chain under discussion was sequenced for a study of Ad26.COV2.S vaccination and SARS-CoV-2 variants. Study overall: Intramuscular Ad26.COV2.S doses were given once or twice, 56 days apart.

Comments on this clone: The antigen is unknown.

The ends were cut back, 1 base at V and 8 bases at J, with 20 bases in the middle. The germline gives CDR1 LGHDT, CDR2 YNNKEL (reference sequence). This CDR3 has 16 amino acids. Assay used: immunoSEQ multiplex PCR; TCRdb lists only in-frame clones, some missing. Of around 380,000 clones in the sample, about 85% are singletons; the top ten hold under 4%. Treatment specified: about 20 received Ad26.COV2.S at low or high dose, single or two shots; roughly five received placebo; per-sample allocation not given. Collection of the samples took place on day 63 after the first injection of vaccine or placebo. Overall study results and limits: CD8+ and CD4+ T cells specific for spike reportedly responded with substantial breadth after vaccination. Estimates derived from TCR breadth and depth analyses may have underestimated total T cell responses.

The receptor was isolated from a person between 18 and 59 years old who received the Ad26.COV2.S COVID-19 vaccine or a placebo. The chain couples TRBV3-1 (or the pseudogene TRBV3-2) to TRBJ1-1; no definite D call. Sample: peripheral blood, taken in a trial of Ad26.COV2.S vaccine versus placebo. CDR3 protein: CASSQVHNLRETEAFF. The CDR3 bases are TGTGCCAGCAGCCAAGTGCATAATTTGAGGGAGACGGAAGCTTTCTTT.